This T cell receptor (beta chain) is drawn from a study of cytomegalovirus exposure and HLA in healthy donors. Findings of the study overall: Most observed TCR sequences were rare, whereas some public TCRs were detected in many donors.

To note about this clone: Its cognate antigen is unknown.

It was the roughly 130-subject validation cohort, separate from the roughly 700-subject first cohort, to which the donors belonged. Germline loops: CDR1 LNHDA, CDR2 SQIVND (reference sequence). CDR3 length: 18 residues. Trimming at V came to 5 bases and at J to 1 base, leaving 8 bases not matched to a gene. The repertoire was sequenced with immunoSEQ multiplex PCR; TCRdb's copy has only in-frame clones and lacks some. The sample lists approximately 49,000 clones; almost 95% were seen once. Source material: PBMCs. The clonotype comes from a man aged 18 to 30 in good health and CMV-seronegative. The chain employs TRBV19 and TRBJ2-2; 12 nucleotides match TRBD1. The DNA for the CDR3 is TGTGCCAGTAGTGGACCGGGACAGGGGGCAGGGAACACCGGGGAGCTGTTTTTT. Translated: CASSGPGQGAGNTGELFF.